Sequencing of this TCR beta chain was carried out in a study of blood T cell repertoires in COVID-19. On the study more broadly: Some COVID-19 samples were acute and others convalescent; all came from the United States, Italy and Spain. The cDNA or gDNA used as material had been derived from T cells, B-cell-depleted T cells, or PBMCs.

Authors' methods: How many nucleated cells were present was estimated from reference gene primer amplification. Using immunoSEQ multiplex PCR, the repertoire was profiled, and TCRdb retains in-frame clones only, with some absent. That table gives V, J and clone size, and the DNA gave D and trimming. The data contain roughly 54,000 clones, around 80% of them singletons. Germline lookup yields CDR1 DFQATT and CDR2 SNEGSKA (reference sequence). The V and J ends lost 3 bases and 2 bases, in that order; junction bases with no gene match: 2. This CDR3 contains 13 residues. The J gene is TRBJ2-7, the V gene TRBV20-1; 9 bases map to TRBD2. The TCR sequence derives from a man aged 50-60 years with acute or convalescent COVID-19. The sequenced material came from peripheral blood. In DNA, the CDR3 is TGCAGTGCTAGTGTAGCGGGAGCCTACGAGCAGTACTTC. Protein product: CSASVAGAYEQYF.